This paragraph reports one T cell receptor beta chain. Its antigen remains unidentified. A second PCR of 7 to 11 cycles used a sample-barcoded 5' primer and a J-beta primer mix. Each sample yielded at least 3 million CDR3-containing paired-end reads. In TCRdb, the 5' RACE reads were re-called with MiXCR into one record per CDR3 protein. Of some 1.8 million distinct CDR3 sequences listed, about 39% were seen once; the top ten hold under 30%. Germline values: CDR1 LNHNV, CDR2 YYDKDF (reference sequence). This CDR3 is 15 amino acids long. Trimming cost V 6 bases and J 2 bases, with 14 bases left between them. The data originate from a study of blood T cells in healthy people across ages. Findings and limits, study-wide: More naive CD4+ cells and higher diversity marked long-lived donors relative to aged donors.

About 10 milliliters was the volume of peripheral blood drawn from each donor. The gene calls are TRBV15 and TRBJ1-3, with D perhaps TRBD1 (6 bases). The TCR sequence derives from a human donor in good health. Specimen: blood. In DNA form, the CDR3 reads TGTGCCACCAGACCGGACCCAGGGGCTGGAAACACCATATATTTT. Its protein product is CATRPDPGAGNTIYF.